This T cell receptor beta chain was sequenced in a study of monozygotic twins with inflammatory bowel disease. Each CDR3 protein gets one entry in TCRdb, which reprocessed the 5' RACE reads and gives no DNA. The sample's table shows 350,000 to 550,000 distinct CDR3 sequences. The CDR3 consists of 15 residues. Germline CDR1 reads SGHNT; CDR2 reads YYREEE (reference sequence). Each donor supplied more than 2 ml of blood. J is TRBJ2-1 and V is TRBV5-4; TCRdb indicates TRBD2, and absent DNA this call remains unverified. Sequencing was carried out using blood. This clonotype was obtained from a human donor with ulcerative colitis or Crohn's disease, or a healthy co-twin of an affected twin (not recorded which). CDR3: CASSASGVPYNEQFF.